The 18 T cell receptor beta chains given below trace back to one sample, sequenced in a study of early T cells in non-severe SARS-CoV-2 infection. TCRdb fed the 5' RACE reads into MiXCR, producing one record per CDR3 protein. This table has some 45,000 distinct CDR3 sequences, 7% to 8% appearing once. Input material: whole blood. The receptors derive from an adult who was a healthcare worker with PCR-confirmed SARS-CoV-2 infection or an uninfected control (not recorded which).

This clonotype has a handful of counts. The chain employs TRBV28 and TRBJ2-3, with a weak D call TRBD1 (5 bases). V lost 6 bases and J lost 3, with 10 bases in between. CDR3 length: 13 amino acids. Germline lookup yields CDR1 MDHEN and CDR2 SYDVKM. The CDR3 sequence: CASSYPGTDTQYF. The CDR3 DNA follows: TGTGCCAGCAGCTATCCAGGGACAGATACGCAGTATTTT.

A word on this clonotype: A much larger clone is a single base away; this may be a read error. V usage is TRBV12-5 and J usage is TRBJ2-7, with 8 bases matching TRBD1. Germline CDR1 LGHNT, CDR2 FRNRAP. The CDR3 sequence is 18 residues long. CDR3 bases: TGTACTAGTGGTTGGCCTGTTCTCGGACAGGGCCTGGCCTACGAGCAGTACTTC. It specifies CTSGWPVLGQGLAYEQYF.

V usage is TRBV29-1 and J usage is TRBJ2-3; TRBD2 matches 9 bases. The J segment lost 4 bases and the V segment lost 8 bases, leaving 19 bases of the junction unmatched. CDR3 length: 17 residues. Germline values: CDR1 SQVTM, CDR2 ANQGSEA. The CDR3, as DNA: TGCAGCTCCCCCGCCCGGGAGGATAGCGGGGGACCAGATACGCAGTATTTT. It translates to CSSPAREDSGGPDTQYF.

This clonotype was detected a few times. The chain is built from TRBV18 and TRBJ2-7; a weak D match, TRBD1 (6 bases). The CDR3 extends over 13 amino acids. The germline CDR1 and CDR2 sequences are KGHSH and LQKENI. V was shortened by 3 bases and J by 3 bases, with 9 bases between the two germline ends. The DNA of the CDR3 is TGTGCCAGCTCACCCTCACAGGGCTACGAGCAGTACTTC. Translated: CASSPSQGYEQYF.

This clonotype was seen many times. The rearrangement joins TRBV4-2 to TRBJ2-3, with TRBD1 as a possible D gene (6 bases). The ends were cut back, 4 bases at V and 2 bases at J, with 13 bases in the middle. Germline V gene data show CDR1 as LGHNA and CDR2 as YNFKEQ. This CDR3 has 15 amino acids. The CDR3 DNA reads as TGTGCCAGCAGCCCCAGGGACATATCCACAGATACGCAGTATTTT. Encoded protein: CASSPRDISTDTQYF.

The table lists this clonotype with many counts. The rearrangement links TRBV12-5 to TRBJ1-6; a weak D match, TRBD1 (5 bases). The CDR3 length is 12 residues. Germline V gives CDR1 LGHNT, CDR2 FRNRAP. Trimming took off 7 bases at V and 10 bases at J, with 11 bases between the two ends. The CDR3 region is CASAPGDSPLHF. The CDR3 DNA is TGTGCTAGTGCCCCGGGGGACTCACCCCTCCACTTT.

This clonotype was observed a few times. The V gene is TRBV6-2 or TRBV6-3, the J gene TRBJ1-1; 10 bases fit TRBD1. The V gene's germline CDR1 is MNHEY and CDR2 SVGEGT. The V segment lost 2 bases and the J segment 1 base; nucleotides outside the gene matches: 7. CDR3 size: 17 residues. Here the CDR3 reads CASSYHRDRGWNTEAFF. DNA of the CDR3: TGTGCCAGCAGTTACCACCGGGACAGGGGATGGAACACTGAAGCTTTCTTT.

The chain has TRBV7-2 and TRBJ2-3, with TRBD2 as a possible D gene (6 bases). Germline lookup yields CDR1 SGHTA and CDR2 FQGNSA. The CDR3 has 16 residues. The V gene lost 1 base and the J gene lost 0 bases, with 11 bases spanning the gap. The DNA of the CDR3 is TGTGCCAGCAGCTTAGTTTCCGGGGGTAGCACAGATACGCAGTATTTT. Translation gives CASSLVSGGSTDTQYF.

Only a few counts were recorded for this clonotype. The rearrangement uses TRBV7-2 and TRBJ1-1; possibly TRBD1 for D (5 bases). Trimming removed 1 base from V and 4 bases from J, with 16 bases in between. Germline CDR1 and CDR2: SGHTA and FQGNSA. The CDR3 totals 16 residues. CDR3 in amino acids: CASSLEGSGRRTEAFF. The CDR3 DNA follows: TGTGCCAGCAGCTTAGAGGGGTCGGGGAGGCGCACTGAAGCTTTCTTT.

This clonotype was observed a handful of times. This CDR3 reads CASSLFPGPLPLNTEAFF. As DNA, the CDR3 is TGTGCCAGCAGTTTGTTCCCGGGACCCCTTCCGTTGAACACTGAAGCTTTCTTT. The J gene is TRBJ1-1, the V gene TRBV27; D is possibly TRBD1 (5 bases). The germline V gene encodes CDR1 MNHEY and CDR2 SMNVEV (reference sequence). V gave up 3 bases and J gave up 0 bases, with 20 bases separating them. This CDR3 is 18 amino acids long.

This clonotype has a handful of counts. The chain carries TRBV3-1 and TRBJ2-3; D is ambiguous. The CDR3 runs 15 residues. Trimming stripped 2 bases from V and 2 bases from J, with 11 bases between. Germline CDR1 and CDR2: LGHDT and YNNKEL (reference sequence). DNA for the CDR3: TGTGCCAGCAGCCAATCGCCTCTGTACACAGATACGCAGTATTTT. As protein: CASSQSPLYTDTQYF.

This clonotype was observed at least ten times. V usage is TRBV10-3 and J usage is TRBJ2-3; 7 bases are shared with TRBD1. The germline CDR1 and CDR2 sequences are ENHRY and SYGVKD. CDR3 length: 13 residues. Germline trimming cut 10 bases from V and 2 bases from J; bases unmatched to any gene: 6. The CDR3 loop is CATAGQDTDTQYF. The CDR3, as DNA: TGTGCCACCGCCGGACAGGACACAGATACGCAGTATTTT.

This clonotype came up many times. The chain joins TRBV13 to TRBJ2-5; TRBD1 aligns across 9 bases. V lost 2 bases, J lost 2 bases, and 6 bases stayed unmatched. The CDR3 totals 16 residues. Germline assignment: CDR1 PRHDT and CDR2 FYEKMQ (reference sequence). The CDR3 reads CASSLTGGWGQETQYF. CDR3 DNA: TGTGCCAGCAGCTTAACAGGGGGCTGGGGACAAGAGACCCAGTACTTC. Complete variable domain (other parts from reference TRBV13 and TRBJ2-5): AAGVIQSPRHLIKEKRETATLKCYPIPRHDTVYWYQQGPGQDPQFLISFYEKMQSDKGSIPDRFSAQQFSDYHSELNMSSLELGDSALYFCASSLTGGWGQETQYFGPGTRLLVL.

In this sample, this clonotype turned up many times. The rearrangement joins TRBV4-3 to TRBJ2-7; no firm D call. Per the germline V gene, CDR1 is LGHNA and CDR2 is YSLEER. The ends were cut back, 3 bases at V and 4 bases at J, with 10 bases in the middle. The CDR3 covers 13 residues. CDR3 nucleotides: TGCGCCAGCAGCCACCGGGCGAATTACGAGCAGTACTTC. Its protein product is CASSHRANYEQYF.

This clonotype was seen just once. The CDR3 DNA is TGTGCCAGCAGCATGGGACTAGCGAGGGAGACCCAGTACTTC. As protein: CASSMGLARETQYF. The V and J genes are TRBV7-9 and TRBJ2-5; TRBD2 matches 10 bases. The V gene's germline CDR1 is SEHNR and CDR2 FQNEAQ (reference sequence). Losses at the gene ends were 5 bases for V and 5 bases for J; bases not matched to a gene: 5. The CDR3 runs to 14 residues. The entire variable domain, with the rest obtained from reference TRBV7-9 and TRBJ2-5, is as follows: DTGVSQNPRHKITKRGQNVTFRCDPISEHNRLYWYRQTLGQGPEFLTYFQNEAQLEKSRLLSDRFSAERPKGSFSTLEIQRTEQGDSAMYLCASSMGLARETQYFGPGTRLLVL.

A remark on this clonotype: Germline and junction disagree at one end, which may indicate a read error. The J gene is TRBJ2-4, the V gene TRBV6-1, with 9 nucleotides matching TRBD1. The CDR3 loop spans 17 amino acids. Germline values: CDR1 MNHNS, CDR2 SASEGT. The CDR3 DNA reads TGTGTCAGCAGTGAGTCACAGGGGGCCGTTACCAAAAACATTCAGTACTTC. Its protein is CVSSESQGAVTKNIQYF.

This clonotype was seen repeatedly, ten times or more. The CDR3, as DNA: TGCAGTCCCCTCAGGGCTAGCGGGGGGGATACGCAGTATTTT. Translated, it gives CSPLRASGGDTQYF. V and J are TRBV20-1 and TRBJ2-3; 11 bases agree with TRBD2. This CDR3 comprises 14 residues. Germline loops: CDR1 DFQATT, CDR2 SNEGSKA (reference sequence). The J segment lost 6 bases and the V segment lost 8 bases, leaving 10 bases of the junction unmatched.

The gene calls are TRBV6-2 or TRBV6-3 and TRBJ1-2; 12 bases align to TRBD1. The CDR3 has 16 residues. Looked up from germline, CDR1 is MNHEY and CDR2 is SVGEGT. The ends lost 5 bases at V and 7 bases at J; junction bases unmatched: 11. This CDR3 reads CASSTPGQGAIGGYTF. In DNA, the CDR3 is TGTGCCAGCAGTACTCCGGGACAGGGGGCTATCGGTGGCTACACCTTC.